These T cell receptor beta chains were read from a single sample in a study of T cells in Graves' hyperthyroidism and ophthalmopathy. A single record per CDR3 protein comes from TCRdb applying MiXCR to the multiplex PCR reads. The sample has hundreds of thousands of distinct CDR3 sequences; approximately 40% are singletons. Material for sequencing was blood. The receptors here all came from a man aged 18 to 29 with Graves' hyperthyroidism. Each CDR3 is given with its conserved first and last residue. A D gene is named only where the DNA matches it firmly. Not all rows give a size; the values are once, few, many and, for expanded clones, a class.

size,J,length,D,V,CDR3,DNA
few,TRBJ1-6,17,NA,TRBV20-1,CSARDREEKGYNSPLHF,TGCAGTGCTAGAGATAGGGAGGAGAAGGGGTATAATTCACCCCTCCACTTT
few,TRBJ1-1,14,NA,TRBV10-3,CAISESNPGFEAFF,TGTGCCATCAGTGAGTCGAACCCTGGATTTGAAGCTTTCTTT
few,TRBJ1-3,15,NA,TRBV5-1,CASSYSGRSENTIYF,TGCGCCAGCAGCTACAGCGGTCGATCCGAGAACACCATATATTTT
NA,TRBJ2-1,12,NA,TRBV16,CASSQWEGGQFF,TGTGCCAGCAGTCAATGGGAAGGCGGGCAGTTCTTC
few,TRBJ1-4,14,NA,TRBV19,CASSVTGAGEKLFF,TGTGCCAGTAGTGTTACAGGTGCCGGAGAAAAACTGTTTTTT
few,TRBJ2-6,19,TRBD1,TRBV7-9,CASSPRPGQLISGANVLTF,TGTGCCAGCAGCCCCCGTCCGGGACAGCTTATCTCTGGGGCCAACGTCCTGACTTTC
NA,TRBJ1-1,16,NA,TRBV7-8,CASSLVAQGPGTEAFF,TGTGCCAGCAGCTTAGTGGCGCAGGGACCGGGCACTGAAGCTTTCTTT
many,TRBJ2-2,17,NA,TRBV7-3,CASSLGRQGTNTGELFF,TGTGCCAGCAGCTTGGGTCGGCAGGGCACGAACACCGGGGAGCTGTTTTTT
many,TRBJ1-5,13,NA,TRBV7-9,CASSTTAGQPQHF,TGTGCCAGCAGCACTACAGCCGGTCAGCCCCAGCATTTT
NA,TRBJ1-2,13,NA,TRBV5-1,CASSEGGAYGYTF,TGCGCCAGCAGTGAGGGGGGCGCCTATGGCTACACCTTC
NA,TRBJ2-7,12,TRBD2,TRBV29-1,CSSYGGSAEQYF,TGCAGCAGTTACGGGGGGTCGGCCGAGCAGTACTTC
NA,TRBJ2-7,14,TRBD2,TRBV7-8,CASSGLAQAAEQYF,TGTGCCAGCAGCGGACTAGCGCAGGCTGCCGAGCAGTACTTC
NA,TRBJ1-6,13,NA,TRBV29-1,CSLGSSYNSPLHF,TGCAGCTTAGGCAGCTCTTATAATTCACCCCTCCACTTT
many,TRBJ1-1,14,NA,TRBV10-3,CAISSDRTPTEAFF,TGTGCCATCAGTTCCGACCGAACACCCACTGAAGCTTTCTTT
many,TRBJ1-6,16,TRBD1,TRBV7-9,CASSRAGTGAYSPLHF,TGTGCCAGCAGCCGAGCCGGGACAGGGGCATATTCACCCCTCCACTTT
NA,TRBJ1-5,14,NA,TRBV6-6,CASHPGAIDQPQHF,TGTGCCAGCCATCCGGGGGCGATCGATCAGCCCCAGCATTTT
NA,TRBJ2-7,13,NA,TRBV19,CASSPGTVYERYF,TGTGCCAGTAGTCCCGGGACCGTATACGAGCGGTACTTC
few,TRBJ2-5,15,NA,TRBV4-3,CASSQDTGIGETQYF,TGCGCCAGCAGCCAAGATACGGGGATCGGGGAGACCCAGTACTTC
NA,TRBJ2-1,14,TRBD2,TRBV24-1,CATSVGGGANEQFF,TGTGCCACCAGTGTGGGCGGGGGGGCCAATGAGCAGTTCTTC
NA,TRBJ2-2,14,NA,TRBV7-9,CASSLDDATGELFF,TGTGCCAGCAGCTTAGATGATGCCACCGGGGAGCTGTTTTTT
once,TRBJ1-3,17,TRBD1,TRBV14,CASSHRRDSASGNTIYF,TGTGCCAGCAGCCACCGGAGGGACAGCGCCTCTGGAAACACCATATATTTT
NA,TRBJ2-2,13,NA,TRBV6-5,CASSHQGFGELFF,TGTGCCAGCAGCCATCAGGGTTTCGGGGAGCTGTTTTTT
many,TRBJ1-5,15,NA,TRBV19,CARVLGAGSNQPQHF,TGTGCCCGAGTACTTGGGGCGGGGAGCAATCAGCCCCAGCATTTT
NA,TRBJ1-1,14,NA,TRBV29-1,CSVGVGTANTEAFF,TGCAGCGTAGGAGTCGGGACGGCCAACACTGAAGCTTTCTTT
NA,TRBJ2-7,17,NA,TRBV20-1,CSARDQRKGTAGYEQYF,TGCAGTGCTAGAGATCAGCGGAAAGGCACAGCAGGTTACGAGCAGTACTTC
NA,TRBJ1-5,15,NA,TRBV15,CATSRDNGGNQPQHF,TGTGCCACCAGCAGAGATAACGGGGGTAATCAGCCCCAGCATTTT
few,TRBJ2-7,16,TRBD2,TRBV7-2,CASSLAQTSGSYEQYF,TGTGCCAGCAGCTTAGCCCAGACTAGCGGCTCCTACGAGCAGTACTTC
NA,TRBJ1-1,14,TRBD1,TRBV4-3,CASSHAEGTVHAFF,TGCGCCAGCAGCCATGCTGAAGGGACAGTTCATGCTTTCTTT
many,TRBJ1-1,14,TRBD1,TRBV7-2,CASSFQTGRGEAFF,TGTGCCAGCAGCTTCCAGACAGGGCGGGGAGAAGCTTTCTTT
NA,TRBJ1-3,15,NA,TRBV9,CASSTRTSSGNTIYF,TGTGCCAGCAGCACCCGGACAAGCTCTGGAAACACCATATATTTT
many,TRBJ1-2,12,TRBD1,TRBV12-3/TRBV12-4,CAIRDSLYGYTF,TGTGCCATCCGGGACAGCCTCTATGGCTACACCTTC
NA,TRBJ2-7,15,TRBD2,TRBV5-1,CASSVTAGVYYEQYF,TGCGCCAGCAGCGTTACGGCGGGGGTATACTACGAGCAGTACTTC
NA,TRBJ1-1,13,NA,TRBV25-1,CASLSGGGTEAFF,TGTGCCAGCTTGTCCGGGGGAGGGACTGAAGCTTTCTTT